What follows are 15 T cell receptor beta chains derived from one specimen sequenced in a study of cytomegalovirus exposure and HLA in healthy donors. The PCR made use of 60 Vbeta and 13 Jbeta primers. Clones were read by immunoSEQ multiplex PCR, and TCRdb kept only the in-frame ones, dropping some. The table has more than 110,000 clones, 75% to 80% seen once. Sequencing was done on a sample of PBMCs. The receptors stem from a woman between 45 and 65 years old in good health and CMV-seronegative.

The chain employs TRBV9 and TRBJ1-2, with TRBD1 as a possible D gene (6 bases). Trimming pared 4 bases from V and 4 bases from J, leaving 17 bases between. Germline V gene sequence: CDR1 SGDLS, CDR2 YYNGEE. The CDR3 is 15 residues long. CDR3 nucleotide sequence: TGTGCCAGCAGCCCACAAGGGGGGGCGGGCTATGGCTACACCTTC. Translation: CASSPQGGAGYGYTF.

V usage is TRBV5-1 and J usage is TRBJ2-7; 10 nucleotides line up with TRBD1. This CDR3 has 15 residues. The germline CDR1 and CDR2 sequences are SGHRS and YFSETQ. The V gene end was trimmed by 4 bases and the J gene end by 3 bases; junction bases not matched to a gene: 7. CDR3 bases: TGCGCCAGCAGCACAGGGACAGGGGCTTTCTACGAGCAGTACTTC. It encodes CASSTGTGAFYEQYF.

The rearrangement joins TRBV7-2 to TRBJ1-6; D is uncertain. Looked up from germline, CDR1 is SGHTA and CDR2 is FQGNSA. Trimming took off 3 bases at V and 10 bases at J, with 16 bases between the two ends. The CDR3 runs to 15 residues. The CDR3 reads CASSFSYQNQSPLHF. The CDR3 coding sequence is TGTGCCAGCAGCTTCTCTTACCAAAACCAGTCACCCCTCCACTTT. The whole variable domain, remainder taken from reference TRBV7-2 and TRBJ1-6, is GAGVSQSPSNKVTEKGKDVELRCDPISGHTALYWYRQSLGQGLEFLIYFQGNSAPDKSGLPSDRFSAERTGGSVSTLTIQRTQQEDSAVYLCASSFSYQNQSPLHFGNGTRLTVT.

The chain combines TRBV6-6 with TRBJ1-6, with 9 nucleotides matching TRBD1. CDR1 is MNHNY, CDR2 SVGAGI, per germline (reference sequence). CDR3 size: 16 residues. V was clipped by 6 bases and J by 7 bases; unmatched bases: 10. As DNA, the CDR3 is TGTGCCAGCAGCTTCTCAACCGGGACAGGGAATTCACCCCTCCACTTT. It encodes CASSFSTGTGNSPLHF.

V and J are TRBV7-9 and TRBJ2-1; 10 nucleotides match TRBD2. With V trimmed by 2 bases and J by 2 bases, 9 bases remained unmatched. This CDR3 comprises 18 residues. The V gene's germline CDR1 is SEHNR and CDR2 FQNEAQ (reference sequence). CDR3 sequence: CASSLSASGGSTYNEQFF. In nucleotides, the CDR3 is TGTGCCAGCAGCTTATCAGCTAGCGGGGGTTCTACCTACAATGAGCAGTTCTTC.

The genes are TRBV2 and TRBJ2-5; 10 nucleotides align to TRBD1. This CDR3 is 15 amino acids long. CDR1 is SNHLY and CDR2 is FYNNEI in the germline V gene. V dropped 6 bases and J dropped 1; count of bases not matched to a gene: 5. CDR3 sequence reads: CASRVDRGPQETQYF. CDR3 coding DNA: TGTGCCAGCAGGGTCGACAGGGGGCCCCAAGAGACCCAGTACTTC.

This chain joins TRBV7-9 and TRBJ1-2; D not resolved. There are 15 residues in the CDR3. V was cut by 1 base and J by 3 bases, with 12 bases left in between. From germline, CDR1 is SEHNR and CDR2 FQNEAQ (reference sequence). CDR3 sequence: CASSLDSSVHYGYTF. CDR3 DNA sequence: TGTGCCAGCAGCTTAGATTCTTCGGTCCACTATGGCTACACCTTC.

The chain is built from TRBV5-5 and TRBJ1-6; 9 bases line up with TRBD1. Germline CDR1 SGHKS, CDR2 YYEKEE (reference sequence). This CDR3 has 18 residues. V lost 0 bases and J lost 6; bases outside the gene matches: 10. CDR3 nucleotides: TGTGCCAGCAGCTTGGGCCTTTCCGGGACAGGGTCTAATTCACCCCTCCACTTT. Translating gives CASSLGLSGTGSNSPLHF.

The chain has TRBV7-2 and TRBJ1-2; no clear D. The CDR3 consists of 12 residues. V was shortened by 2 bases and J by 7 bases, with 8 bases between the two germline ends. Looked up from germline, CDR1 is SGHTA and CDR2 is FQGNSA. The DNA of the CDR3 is TGTGCCAGCAGCTTATCCCCTAGTGGCTACACCTTC. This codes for CASSLSPSGYTF.

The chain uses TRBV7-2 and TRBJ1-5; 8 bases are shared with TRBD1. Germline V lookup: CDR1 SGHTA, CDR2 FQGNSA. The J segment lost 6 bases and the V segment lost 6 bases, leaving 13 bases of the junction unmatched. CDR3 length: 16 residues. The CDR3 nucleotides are TGTGCCAGCAGTGAAAGGACAGGGTACTTCACTCAGCCCCAGCATTTT. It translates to CASSERTGYFTQPQHF.

The chain's CDR3 is CASSMTGTVSNSPLHF. The CDR3 coding sequence is TGCGCCAGCAGCATGACCGGGACAGTCTCAAATTCACCCCTCCACTTT. This chain uses TRBV5-1 with TRBJ1-6; 7 nucleotides line up with TRBD1. CDR1 is SGHRS, CDR2 YFSETQ, per germline. V lost 4 bases, J lost 7 bases, and 11 bases stayed unmatched. This CDR3 spans 16 amino acids.

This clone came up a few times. As DNA, the CDR3 is TGTGCCAGCAGTTTACAGGGGGCGCTTTTGGGATATGGCTACACCTTC. It yields the protein CASSLQGALLGYGYTF. The chain carries TRBV28 and TRBJ1-2, with TRBD1 identical over 8 bases. The CDR3 is 16 amino acids. The junction had 10 bases not matched to a gene; V was cut back by 2 bases and J by 5 bases. Germline V gene sequence: CDR1 MDHEN, CDR2 SYDVKM.

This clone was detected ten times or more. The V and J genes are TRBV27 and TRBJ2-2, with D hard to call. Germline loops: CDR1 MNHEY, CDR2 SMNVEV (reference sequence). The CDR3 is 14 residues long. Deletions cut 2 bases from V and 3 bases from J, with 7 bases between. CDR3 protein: CASSLNVDTGELFF. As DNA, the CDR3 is TGTGCCAGCAGTTTAAATGTCGACACCGGGGAGCTGTTTTTT.

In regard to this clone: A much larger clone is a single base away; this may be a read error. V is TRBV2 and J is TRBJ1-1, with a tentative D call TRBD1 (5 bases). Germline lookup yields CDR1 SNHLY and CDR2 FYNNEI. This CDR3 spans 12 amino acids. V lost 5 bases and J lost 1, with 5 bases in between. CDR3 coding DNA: TGTGCCAGCAGTCAGGGGAACACTGAAGCTTTCTTT. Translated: CASSQGNTEAFF.

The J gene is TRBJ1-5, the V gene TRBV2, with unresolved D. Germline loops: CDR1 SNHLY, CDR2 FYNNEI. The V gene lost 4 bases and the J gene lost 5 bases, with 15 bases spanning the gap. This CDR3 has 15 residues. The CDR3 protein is CASSGISWEHQPQHF. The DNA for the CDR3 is TGTGCCAGCAGTGGAATCTCGTGGGAGCATCAGCCCCAGCATTTT.